This T cell receptor beta chain was observed in a study of OX40 agonist ivuxolimab in advanced cancers. This table comes from immunoSEQ multiplex PCR, and its TCRdb copy is limited to in-frame clones, with some not included. Of 60,000 to 70,000 clones in the sample, about nine tenths were seen once. Germline CDR1 MNHEY, CDR2 SVGAGI. V shed 6 bases and J shed 8 bases, with 17 bases lying between them. This CDR3 has 15 residues. Blood sampling took place at baseline, cycle 4 day 1, and cycle 7 day 1. This clone was seen a handful of times. The sequence was collected from an adult with an advanced solid tumor such as melanoma, head and neck, liver or kidney cancer. Sequencing was performed on CD4+ or CD8+ T cells sorted from blood, taken in a trial of the OX40 agonist ivuxolimab. The chain carries TRBV6-5 and TRBJ1-6; D is unresolved. Written as DNA, the CDR3 is TGTGCCAGCAGAATGGGGTACGTGCCTGATTCACCCCTCCACTTT. This encodes CASRMGYVPDSPLHF.